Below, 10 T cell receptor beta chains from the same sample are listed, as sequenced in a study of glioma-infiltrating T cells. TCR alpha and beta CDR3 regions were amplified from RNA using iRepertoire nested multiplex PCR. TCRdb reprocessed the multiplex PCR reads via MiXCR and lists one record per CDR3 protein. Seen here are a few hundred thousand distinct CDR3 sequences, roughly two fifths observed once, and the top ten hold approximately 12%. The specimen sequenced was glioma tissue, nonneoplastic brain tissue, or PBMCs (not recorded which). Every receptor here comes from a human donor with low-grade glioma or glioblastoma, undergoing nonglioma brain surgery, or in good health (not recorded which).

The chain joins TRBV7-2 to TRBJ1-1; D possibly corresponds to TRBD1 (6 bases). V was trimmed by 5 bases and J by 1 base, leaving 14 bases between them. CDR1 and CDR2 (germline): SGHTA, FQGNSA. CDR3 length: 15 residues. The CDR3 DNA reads TGTGCCAGCAGCCAGGGGCGGCCGACGAACACTGAAGCTTTCTTT. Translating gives CASSQGRPTNTEAFF. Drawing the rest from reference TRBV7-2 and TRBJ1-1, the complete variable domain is GAGVSQSPSNKVTEKGKDVELRCDPISGHTALYWYRQSLGQGLEFLIYFQGNSAPDKSGLPSDRFSAERTGGSVSTLTIQRTQQEDSAVYLCASSQGRPTNTEAFFGQGTRLTVV.

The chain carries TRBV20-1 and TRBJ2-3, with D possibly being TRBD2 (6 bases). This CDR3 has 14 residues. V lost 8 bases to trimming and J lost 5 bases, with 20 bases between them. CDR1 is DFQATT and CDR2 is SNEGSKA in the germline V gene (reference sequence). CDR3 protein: CSPKREAGGDTQYF. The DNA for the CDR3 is TGCAGTCCCAAGAGGGAGGCCGGGGGAGATACGCAGTATTTT.

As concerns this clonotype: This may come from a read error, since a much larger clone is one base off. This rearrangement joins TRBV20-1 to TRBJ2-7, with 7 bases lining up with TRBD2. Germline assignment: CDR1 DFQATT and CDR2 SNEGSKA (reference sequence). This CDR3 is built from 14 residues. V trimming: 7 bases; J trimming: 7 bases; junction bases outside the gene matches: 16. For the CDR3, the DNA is TGCAGTGGTGAGCACGCTAGCGGTTACAATGAGCAGTACTTC. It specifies CSGEHASGYNEQYF.

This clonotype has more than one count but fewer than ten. The CDR3 coding sequence is TGTGCCAGCTCACCCCTTGTTAGGGACGAGCAGTACTTC. Amino acids: CASSPLVRDEQYF. The chain uses TRBV18 and TRBJ2-7; D unresolved. CDR3 length: 13 residues. V gave up 3 bases and J gave up 5 bases, with 11 bases separating them. Germline CDR1 and CDR2: KGHSH and LQKENI.

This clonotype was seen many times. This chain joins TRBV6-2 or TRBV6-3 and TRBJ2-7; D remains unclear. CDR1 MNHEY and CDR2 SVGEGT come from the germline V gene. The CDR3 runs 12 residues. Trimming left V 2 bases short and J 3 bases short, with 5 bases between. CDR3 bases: TGTGCCAGCAGTTACCCGGGCTACGAGCAGTACTTC. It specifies CASSYPGYEQYF.

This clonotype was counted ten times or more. The CDR3 loop is CSVPGRPRQTLHF. As DNA, the CDR3 is TGCAGTGTACCGGGACGTCCGAGACAAACCCTCCACTTT. The chain uses TRBV20-1 and TRBJ1-6; possible D gene TRBD1, 5 bases. This CDR3 has 13 residues. Germline values: CDR1 DFQATT, CDR2 SNEGSKA (reference sequence). Trimming pared 7 bases from V and 14 bases from J, leaving 21 bases between.

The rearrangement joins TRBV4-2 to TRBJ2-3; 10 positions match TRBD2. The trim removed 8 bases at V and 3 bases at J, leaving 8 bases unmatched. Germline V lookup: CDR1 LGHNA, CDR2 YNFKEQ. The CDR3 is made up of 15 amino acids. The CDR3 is CASGSPGLATDTQYF. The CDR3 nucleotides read TGTGCCAGCGGCAGTCCGGGACTAGCGACAGATACGCAGTATTTT.

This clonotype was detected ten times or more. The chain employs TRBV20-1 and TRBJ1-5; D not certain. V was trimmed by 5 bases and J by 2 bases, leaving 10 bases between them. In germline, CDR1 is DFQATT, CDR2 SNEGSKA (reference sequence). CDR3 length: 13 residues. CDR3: CSAAGSGNQPQHF. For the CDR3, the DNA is TGCAGTGCTGCGGGGTCGGGCAATCAGCCCCAGCATTTT.

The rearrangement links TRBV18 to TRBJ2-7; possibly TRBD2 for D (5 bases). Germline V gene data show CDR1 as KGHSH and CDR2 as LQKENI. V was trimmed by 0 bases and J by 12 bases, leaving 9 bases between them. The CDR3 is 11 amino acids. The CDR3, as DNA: TGTGCCAGCTCACCACCTACAGAGGGGTACTTC. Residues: CASSPPTEGYF. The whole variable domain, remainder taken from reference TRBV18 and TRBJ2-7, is NAGVMQNPRHLVRRRGQEARLRCSPMKGHSHVYWYRQLPEEGLKFMVYLQKENIIDESGMPKERFSAEFPKEGPSILRIQQVVRGDSAAYFCASSPPTEGYFGPGTRLTVT.

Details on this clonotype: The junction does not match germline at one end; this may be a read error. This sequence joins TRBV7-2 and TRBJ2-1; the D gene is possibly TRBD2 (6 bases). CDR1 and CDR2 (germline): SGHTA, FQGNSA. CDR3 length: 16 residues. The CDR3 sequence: CASSLNRAGWKNERFF. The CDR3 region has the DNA TGTGCCAGCAGCTTAAATAGGGCGGGGTGGAAGAATGAGCGGTTCTTC.